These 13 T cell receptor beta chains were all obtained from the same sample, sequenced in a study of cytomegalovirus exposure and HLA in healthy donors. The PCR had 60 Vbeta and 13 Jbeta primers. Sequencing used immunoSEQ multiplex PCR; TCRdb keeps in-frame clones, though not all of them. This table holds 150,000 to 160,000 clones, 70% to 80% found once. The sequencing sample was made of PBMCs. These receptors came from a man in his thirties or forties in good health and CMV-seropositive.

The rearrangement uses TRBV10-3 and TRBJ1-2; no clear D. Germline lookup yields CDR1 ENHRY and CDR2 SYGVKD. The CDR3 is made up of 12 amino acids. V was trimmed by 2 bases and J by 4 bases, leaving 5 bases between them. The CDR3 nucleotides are TGTGCCATCAGTGAGAACGGCTATGGCTACACCTTC. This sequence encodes CAISENGYGYTF.

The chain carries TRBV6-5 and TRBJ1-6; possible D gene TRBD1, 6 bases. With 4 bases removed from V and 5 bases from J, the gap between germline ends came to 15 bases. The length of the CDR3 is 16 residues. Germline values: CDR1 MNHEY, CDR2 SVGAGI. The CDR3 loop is CASSFSVRGNNSPLHF. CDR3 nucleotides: TGTGCCAGCAGTTTTTCCGTCAGGGGCAATAATTCACCCCTCCACTTT.

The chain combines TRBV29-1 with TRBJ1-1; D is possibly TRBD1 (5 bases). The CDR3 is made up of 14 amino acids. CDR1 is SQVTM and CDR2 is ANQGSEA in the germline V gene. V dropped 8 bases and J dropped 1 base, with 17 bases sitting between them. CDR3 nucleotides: TGCAGCCCGACCGGTTGGGGGGGGAACACTGAAGCTTTCTTT. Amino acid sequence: CSPTGWGGNTEAFF.

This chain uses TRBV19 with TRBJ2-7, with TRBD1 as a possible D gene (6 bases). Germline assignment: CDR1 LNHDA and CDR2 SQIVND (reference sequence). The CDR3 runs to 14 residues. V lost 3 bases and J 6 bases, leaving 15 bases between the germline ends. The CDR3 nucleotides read TGTGCCAGTAGTATCGTCGGGATGGGGGCCGAGCAGTACTTC. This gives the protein CASSIVGMGAEQYF.

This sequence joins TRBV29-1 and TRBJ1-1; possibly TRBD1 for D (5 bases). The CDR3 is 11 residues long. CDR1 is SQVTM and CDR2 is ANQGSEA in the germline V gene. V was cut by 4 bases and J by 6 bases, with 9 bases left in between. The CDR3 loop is CSVGQISEAFF. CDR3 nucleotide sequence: TGCAGCGTTGGACAGATCTCTGAAGCTTTCTTT.

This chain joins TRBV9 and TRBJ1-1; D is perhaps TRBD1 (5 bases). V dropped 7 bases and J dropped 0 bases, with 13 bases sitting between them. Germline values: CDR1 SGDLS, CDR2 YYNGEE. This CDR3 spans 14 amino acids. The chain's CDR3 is CASGKGHLNTEAFF. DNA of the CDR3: TGTGCCAGCGGCAAAGGACACCTGAACACTGAAGCTTTCTTT.

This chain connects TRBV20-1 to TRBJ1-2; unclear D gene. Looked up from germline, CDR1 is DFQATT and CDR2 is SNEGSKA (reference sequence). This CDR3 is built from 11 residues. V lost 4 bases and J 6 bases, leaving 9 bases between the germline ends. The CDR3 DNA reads TGCAGTGCTACCCTACAGAATGGCTACACCTTC. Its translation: CSATLQNGYTF.

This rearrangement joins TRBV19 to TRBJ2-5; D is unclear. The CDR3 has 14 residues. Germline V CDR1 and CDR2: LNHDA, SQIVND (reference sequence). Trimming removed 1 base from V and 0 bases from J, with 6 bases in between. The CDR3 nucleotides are TGTGCCAGTAGTATAGGCAGTAACCAAGAGACCCAGTACTTC. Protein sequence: CASSIGSNQETQYF. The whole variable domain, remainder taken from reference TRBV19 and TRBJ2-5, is DGGITQSPKYLFRKEGQNVTLSCEQNLNHDAMYWYRQDPGQGLRLIYYSQIVNDFQKGDIAEGYSVSREKKESFPLTVTSAQKNPTAFYLCASSIGSNQETQYFGPGTRLLVL.

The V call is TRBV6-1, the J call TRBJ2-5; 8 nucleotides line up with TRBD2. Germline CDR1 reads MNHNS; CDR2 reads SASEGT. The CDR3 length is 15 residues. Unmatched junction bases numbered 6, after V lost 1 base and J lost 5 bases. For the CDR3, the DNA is TGTGCCAGCAGTGAAGACCGGGGGGGCTTGGAGACCCAGTACTTC. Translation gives CASSEDRGGLETQYF.

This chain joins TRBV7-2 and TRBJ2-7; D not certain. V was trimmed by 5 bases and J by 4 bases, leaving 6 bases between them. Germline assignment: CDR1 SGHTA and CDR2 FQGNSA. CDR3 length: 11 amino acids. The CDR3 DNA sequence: TGTGCCAGCAGCCCCAATTACGAGCAGTACTTC. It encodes CASSPNYEQYF. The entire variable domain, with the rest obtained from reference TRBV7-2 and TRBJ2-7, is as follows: GAGVSQSPSNKVTEKGKDVELRCDPISGHTALYWYRQSLGQGLEFLIYFQGNSAPDKSGLPSDRFSAERTGGSVSTLTIQRTQQEDSAVYLCASSPNYEQYFGPGTRLTVT.

In DNA form, the CDR3 reads TGTGCCAGCACCACCCTTCTAGCGCTTAGCACAGATACGCAGTATTTT. It is translated as CASTTLLALSTDTQYF. The chain recombines TRBV5-6 with TRBJ2-3, with TRBD2 as a possible D gene (6 bases). CDR1 and CDR2 (germline): SGHDT, YYEEEE. The CDR3 runs to 16 residues. The ends were cut back, 6 bases at V and 0 bases at J, with 17 bases in the middle.

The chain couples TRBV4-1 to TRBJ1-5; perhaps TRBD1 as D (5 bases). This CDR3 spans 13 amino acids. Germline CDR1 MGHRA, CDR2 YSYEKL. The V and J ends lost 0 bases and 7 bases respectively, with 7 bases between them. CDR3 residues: CASSQEGAQPQHF. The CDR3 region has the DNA TGCGCCAGCAGCCAAGAAGGGGCCCAGCCCCAGCATTTT.

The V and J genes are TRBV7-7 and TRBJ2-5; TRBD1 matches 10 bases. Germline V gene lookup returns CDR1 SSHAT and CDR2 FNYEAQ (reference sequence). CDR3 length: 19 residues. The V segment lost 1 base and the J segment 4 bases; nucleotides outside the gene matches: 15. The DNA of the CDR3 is TGTGCCAGCAGCTTAGGGGGAAGAAGGGGACAGGGGCGAGGAGAGACCCAGTACTTC. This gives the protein CASSLGGRRGQGRGETQYF.